The present entry profiles one T cell receptor (beta chain) with its context. The data were obtained in a study of control samples from healthy donors and cancer patients. There are 16 residues in the CDR3. V lost 0 bases to trimming and J lost 1 base, with 10 bases between them. CDR1 is MNHEY and CDR2 is SVGAGI in the germline V gene. Assay: immunoSEQ multiplex PCR; the TCRdb copy retains only in-frame clones and omits some. The sample carries 150,000 to 190,000 clones, about 94% recorded once. The sequencing input was blood. V is TRBV6-5 and J is TRBJ1-3; D call uncertain. This TCR was sampled from a man aged 50 to 59 in good health. The CDR3 sequence: CASSYSILGSGNTIYF. CDR3 coding DNA: TGTGCCAGCAGTTACTCGATCTTAGGATCTGGAAACACCATATATTTT.